This T cell receptor beta chain was documented in a study of blood T cell repertoires in COVID-19. Study-level background: Samples came from the United States, Italy and Spain, spanning acute and convalescent COVID-19.

Clones were read by immunoSEQ multiplex PCR, and TCRdb kept only the in-frame ones, dropping some. The sample records roughly 150,000 clones, approximately 87% being singletons. This clone was seen only once. Germline-derived CDR1 and CDR2 are LGHNA and YNFKEQ. The CDR3 is 15 residues long. V lost 4 bases, J lost 3 bases, and 8 bases stayed unmatched. The chain uses TRBV4-2 and TRBJ2-7; 8 bases align to TRBD1. This TCR derives from a woman in her 70s with acute or convalescent COVID-19. Sequenced material: peripheral blood. The CDR3 nucleotides are TGTGCCAGCAGCCCCCGGACAGGGATGCGCTACGAGCAGTACTTC. Translated: CASSPRTGMRYEQYF.